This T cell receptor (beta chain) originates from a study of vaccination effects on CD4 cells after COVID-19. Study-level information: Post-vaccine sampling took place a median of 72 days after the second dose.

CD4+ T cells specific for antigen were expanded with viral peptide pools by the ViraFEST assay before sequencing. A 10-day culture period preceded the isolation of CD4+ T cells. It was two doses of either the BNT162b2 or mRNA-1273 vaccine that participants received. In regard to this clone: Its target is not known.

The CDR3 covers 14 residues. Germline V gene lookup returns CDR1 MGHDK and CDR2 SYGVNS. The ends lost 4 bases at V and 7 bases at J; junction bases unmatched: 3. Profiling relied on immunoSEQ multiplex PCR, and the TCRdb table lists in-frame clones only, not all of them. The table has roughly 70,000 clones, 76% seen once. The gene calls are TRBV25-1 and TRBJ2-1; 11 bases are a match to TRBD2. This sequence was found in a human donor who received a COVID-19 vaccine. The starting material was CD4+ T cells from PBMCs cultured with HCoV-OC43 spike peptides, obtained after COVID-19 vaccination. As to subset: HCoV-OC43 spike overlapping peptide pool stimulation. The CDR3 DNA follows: TGTGCCAGCAGTGTAGCGGGGGGGAGAAATGAGCAGTTCTTC. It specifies CASSVAGGRNEQFF.